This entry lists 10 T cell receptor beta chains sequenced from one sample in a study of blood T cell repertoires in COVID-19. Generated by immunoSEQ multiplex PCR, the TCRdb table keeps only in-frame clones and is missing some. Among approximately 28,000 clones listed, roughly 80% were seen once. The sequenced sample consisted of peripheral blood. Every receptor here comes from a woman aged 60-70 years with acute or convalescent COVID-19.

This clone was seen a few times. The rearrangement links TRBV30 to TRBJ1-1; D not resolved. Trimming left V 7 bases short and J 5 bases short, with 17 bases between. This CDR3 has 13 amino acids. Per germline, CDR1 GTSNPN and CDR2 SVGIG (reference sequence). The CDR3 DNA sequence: TGTGCCTCCAAGGTGCGGGTTAGGACTGAAGCTTTCTTT. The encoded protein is CASKVRVRTEAFF.

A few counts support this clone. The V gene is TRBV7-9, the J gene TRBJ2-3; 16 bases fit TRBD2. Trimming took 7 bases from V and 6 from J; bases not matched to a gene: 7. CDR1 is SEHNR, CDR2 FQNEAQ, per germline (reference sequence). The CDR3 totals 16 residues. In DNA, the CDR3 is TGTGCCAGCACCCTCGGGACTAGCGGGGGGGCCGATACGCAGTATTTT. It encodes CASTLGTSGGADTQYF.

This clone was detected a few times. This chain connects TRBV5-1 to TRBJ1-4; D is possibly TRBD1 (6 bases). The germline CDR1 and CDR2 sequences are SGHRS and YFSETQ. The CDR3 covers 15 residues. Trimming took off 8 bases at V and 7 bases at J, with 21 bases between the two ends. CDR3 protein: CASTETGQLSEKLFF. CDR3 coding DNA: TGCGCCAGTACCGAGACCGGACAGTTGAGTGAAAAACTGTTTTTT.

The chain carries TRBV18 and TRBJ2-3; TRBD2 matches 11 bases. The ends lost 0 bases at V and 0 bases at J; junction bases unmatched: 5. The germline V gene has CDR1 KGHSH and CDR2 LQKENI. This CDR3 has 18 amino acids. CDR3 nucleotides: TGTGCCAGCTCACCACCGGGACTAGCGGCCGCTAGCACAGATACGCAGTATTTT. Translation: CASSPPGLAAASTDTQYF.

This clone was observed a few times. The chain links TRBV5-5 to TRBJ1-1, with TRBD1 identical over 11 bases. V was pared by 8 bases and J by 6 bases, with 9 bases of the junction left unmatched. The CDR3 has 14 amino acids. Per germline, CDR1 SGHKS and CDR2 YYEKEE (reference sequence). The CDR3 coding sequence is TGTGCCAGTACCGCTGCGGGACAGGGGGCTGAAGCTTTCTTT. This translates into CASTAAGQGAEAFF.

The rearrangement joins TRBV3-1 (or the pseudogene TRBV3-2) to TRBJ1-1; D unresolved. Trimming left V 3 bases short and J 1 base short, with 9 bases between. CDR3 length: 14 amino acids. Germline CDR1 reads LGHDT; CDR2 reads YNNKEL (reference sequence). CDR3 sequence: CASSHAGRNTEAFF. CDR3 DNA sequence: TGTGCCAGCAGCCACGCTGGCCGGAACACTGAAGCTTTCTTT.

The CDR3, as DNA: TGTGCCAGCAGTGATGGGGGGGCCATAGAGACCCAGTACTTC. Protein: CASSDGGAIETQYF. J is TRBJ2-5 and V is TRBV2; weak D call: TRBD2 (7 bases). Trimming cost V 3 bases and J 4 bases, with 12 bases left between them. Germline CDR1 SNHLY, CDR2 FYNNEI. The CDR3 is 14 residues long.

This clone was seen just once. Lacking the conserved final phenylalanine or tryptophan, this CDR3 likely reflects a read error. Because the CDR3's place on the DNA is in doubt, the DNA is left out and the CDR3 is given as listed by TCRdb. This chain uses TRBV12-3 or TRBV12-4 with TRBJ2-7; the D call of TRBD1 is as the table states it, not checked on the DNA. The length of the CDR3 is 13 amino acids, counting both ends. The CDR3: CASSLEYGGAWIL.

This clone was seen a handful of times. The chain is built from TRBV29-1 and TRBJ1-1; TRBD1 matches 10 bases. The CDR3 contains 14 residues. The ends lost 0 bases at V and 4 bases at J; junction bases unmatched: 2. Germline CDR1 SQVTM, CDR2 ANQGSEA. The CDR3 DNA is TGCAGCGTTGAAGAGCGGACAGGGGGCACTGAAGCTTTCTTT. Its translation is CSVEERTGGTEAFF. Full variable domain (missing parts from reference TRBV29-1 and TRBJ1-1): SAVISQKPSRDICQRGTSLTIQCQVDSQVTMMFWYRQQPGQSLTLIATANQGSEATYESGFVIDKFPISRPNLTFSTLTVSNMSPEDSSIYLCSVEERTGGTEAFFGQGTRLTVV.

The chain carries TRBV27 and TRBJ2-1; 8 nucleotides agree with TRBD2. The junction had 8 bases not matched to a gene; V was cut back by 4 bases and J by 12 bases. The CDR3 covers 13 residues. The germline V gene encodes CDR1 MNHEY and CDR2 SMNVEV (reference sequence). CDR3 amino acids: CASSSFQRESQFF. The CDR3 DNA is TGTGCCAGCAGTTCATTTCAGCGGGAGTCGCAGTTCTTC.